This T cell receptor beta chain was found in a study of CD8+CD57+ T cells in acquired aplastic anemia. Researchers used genomic DNA as the template to profile TCR beta VDJ and CDR3. MiXCR, applied by TCRdb to the reads, yields one record per CDR3 protein. The sample has approximately 200,000 distinct CDR3 sequences; approximately 49% are singletons. This clonotype was picked up many times. The V end was cut by 4 bases, the J end by 0 bases, with 4 bases between. Germline CDR1 reads DFQATT; CDR2 reads SNEGSKA (reference sequence). The CDR3 contains 13 residues. This TCR came from a human donor in good health, serving as a control. What was sequenced was sorted CD4+, CD8+, or CD8+CD57+ T cells (not recorded which) from PBMCs. The chain links TRBV20-1 to TRBJ2-6; D gene unclear. The CDR3 loop reads CSATYSGANVLTF. DNA for the CDR3: TGCAGTGCTACCTACTCTGGGGCCAACGTCCTGACTTTC.